Following are 14 T cell receptor beta chains from one sample sequenced in a study of blood T cell repertoires in COVID-19. Profiled with immunoSEQ multiplex PCR; TCRdb holds only in-frame clones, not every one. The table records tens of thousands of clones, approximately 80% of them present only once. Sequenced input: peripheral blood. The receptor set was obtained from a human donor in a cohort sampled during active COVID-19.

The chain joins TRBV9 to TRBJ2-3; 7 bases agree with TRBD2. This CDR3 is built from 17 residues. Germline-derived CDR1 and CDR2 are SGDLS and YYNGEE. Germline trimming cut 4 bases from V and 8 bases from J; bases unmatched to any gene: 19. CDR3 sequence reads: CASSPFLGEGPQGTQYF. Here the CDR3 DNA reads TGTGCCAGCAGCCCCTTTTTAGGGGAGGGCCCTCAGGGTACGCAGTATTTT. Using reference TRBV9 and TRBJ2-3 for the parts outside the CDR3, the full variable domain is DSGVTQTPKHLITATGQRVTLRCSPRSGDLSVYWYQQSLDQGLQFLIQYYNGEERAKGNILERFSAQQFPDLHSELNLSSLELGDSALYFCASSPFLGEGPQGTQYFGPGTRLTVL.

The chain links TRBV2 to TRBJ2-7; maybe TRBD2 (6 bases). This CDR3 spans 13 amino acids. The germline V gene has CDR1 SNHLY and CDR2 FYNNEI. Trimming took 1 base from V and 12 from J, leaving 16 bases between them. CDR3 nucleotides: TGTGCCAGCAGTGAAGGCGAGGGGAGGCTCCTGTACTTC. Its translation is CASSEGEGRLLYF.

This chain links TRBV3-1 (or the pseudogene TRBV3-2) with TRBJ2-3; a weak D match, TRBD2 (5 bases). The CDR3 is 16 residues long. Germline CDR1 LGHDT, CDR2 YNNKEL (reference sequence). V was trimmed by 3 bases and J by 3 bases, leaving 16 bases between them. The CDR3 DNA follows: TGTGCCAGCAGCCATTTTTTGCGGGTTGGTACAGATACGCAGTATTTT. Its protein is CASSHFLRVGTDTQYF.

The gene calls are TRBV7-9 and TRBJ2-5; D is possibly TRBD1 (5 bases). Trimming pared 2 bases from V and 5 bases from J, leaving 15 bases between. In germline, CDR1 is SEHNR, CDR2 FQNEAQ (reference sequence). This CDR3 is 15 amino acids long. In DNA, the CDR3 is TGTGCCAGCAGCTTATCCGCGCATCCAGGGGAGACCCAGTACTTC. Residues: CASSLSAHPGETQYF.

V usage is TRBV6-5 and J usage is TRBJ1-2; 8 bases are shared with TRBD1. Germline CDR1 is MNHEY and CDR2 is SVGAGI. This CDR3 is 13 amino acids long. With V trimmed by 4 bases and J by 8 bases, 6 bases remained unmatched. The CDR3 nucleotides are TGTGCCAGCAGTTCATCAGGGGGCAGGGGCTACACCTTC. It encodes CASSSSGGRGYTF.

The chain uses TRBV9 and TRBJ1-1; D ambiguous. V was pared by 4 bases and J by 4 bases, with 14 bases between. Per germline, CDR1 SGDLS and CDR2 YYNGEE. CDR3 length equals 14 residues. The CDR3 spells CASSPEDSVTEAFF. CDR3 nucleotides: TGTGCCAGCAGCCCCGAGGATTCGGTCACTGAAGCTTTCTTT.

The chain recombines TRBV6-5 with TRBJ2-2; TRBD1 is a possible D gene (5 bases). Trimming took 8 bases from V and 3 from J, leaving 13 bases between them. In germline, CDR1 is MNHEY, CDR2 SVGAGI. CDR3 size: 14 residues. For the CDR3, the DNA is TGTGCCAGCGGAAGGGGTCCGTACACCGGGGAGCTGTTTTTT. Translating gives CASGRGPYTGELFF.

The genes are TRBV28 and TRBJ2-7; 8 nucleotides match TRBD1. CDR1 MDHEN and CDR2 SYDVKM come from the germline V gene. CDR3 length: 15 residues. Trimming at V came to 2 bases and at J to 7 bases, leaving 10 bases not matched to a gene. The CDR3 DNA is TGTGCCAGCAGTTTAAACACAGGGGGAATGAGTGAGCAGTACTTC. It codes for CASSLNTGGMSEQYF.

This clone was seen just once. V and J are TRBV20-1 and TRBJ1-5; TRBD1 is a possible D gene (6 bases). The CDR3 length is 15 residues. V lost 3 bases to trimming and J lost 4 bases, with 16 bases between them. Germline assignment: CDR1 DFQATT and CDR2 SNEGSKA (reference sequence). CDR3: CSASGQGLLNQPQHF. CDR3 DNA: TGCAGTGCTAGTGGGCAGGGGCTTCTAAATCAGCCCCAGCATTTT.

The V gene is TRBV25-1, the J gene TRBJ2-1; 9 bases align to TRBD2. The germline CDR1 and CDR2 sequences are MGHDK and SYGVNS. The CDR3 extends over 13 amino acids. With 10 bases clipped from V and 5 bases from J, the junction kept 6 bases outside the gene matches. The CDR3: CATARGGNNEQFF. The CDR3 DNA is TGTGCCACGGCGCGGGGGGGAAACAATGAGCAGTTCTTC.

This sequence joins TRBV5-4 and TRBJ1-6, with D tentatively TRBD1 (6 bases). This CDR3 spans 16 amino acids. Per the germline V gene, CDR1 is SGHNT and CDR2 is YYREEE (reference sequence). Trimming removed 0 bases at V and 8 bases at J, with 15 bases between. CDR3 region: CASSLGIRDKDSPLHF. The DNA of the CDR3 is TGTGCCAGCAGCTTGGGAATCCGGGACAAAGATTCACCCCTCCACTTT. The full variable domain, in which reference TRBV5-4 and TRBJ1-6 provide the parts outside the CDR3, is ETGVTQSPTHLIKTRGQQVTLRCSSQSGHNTVSWYQQALGQGPQFIFQYYREEENGRGNFPPRFSGLQFPNYSSELNVNALELDDSALYLCASSLGIRDKDSPLHFGNGTRLTVT.

This sequence joins TRBV28 and TRBJ1-5; D perhaps matches TRBD1 (5 bases). Trimming cost V 6 bases and J 8 bases, with 14 bases left between them. The CDR3 loop spans 13 amino acids. Germline V gives CDR1 MDHEN, CDR2 SYDVKM. The CDR3 region has the DNA TGTGCCAGCAGCTCAGGGTGGGGGGAGCCCCAGCATTTT. Residues: CASSSGWGEPQHF.

This chain links TRBV11-2 with TRBJ1-2, with 8 nucleotides matching TRBD1. Germline-derived CDR1 and CDR2 are SGHAT and FQNNGV. The CDR3 runs 15 residues. Unmatched junction bases numbered 4, after V lost 0 bases and J lost 4 bases. CDR3 sequence reads: CASSLDQGAIYGYTF. CDR3 nucleotide sequence: TGTGCCAGCAGCTTAGATCAGGGGGCCATCTATGGCTACACCTTC.

The chain combines TRBV6-6 with TRBJ2-7, with 10 bases that match TRBD1. The V and J ends lost 6 bases and 0 bases, in that order; junction bases with no gene match: 2. The length of the CDR3 is 14 residues. CDR1 and CDR2 (germline): MNHNY, SVGAGI (reference sequence). Here the CDR3 reads CASRGQGSSYEQYF. The CDR3 nucleotides read TGTGCCAGCAGGGGACAGGGGAGCTCCTACGAGCAGTACTTC.